The rows below give T cell receptor beta chains drawn from one sample of a study of blood T cell repertoires in COVID-19. Assay: immunoSEQ multiplex PCR; the TCRdb copy retains only in-frame clones and omits some. In the table there are some 490,000 clones, approximately 86% of which are singletons. The source material was PBMCs or T cells enriched from blood (not recorded which). The receptors stem from a woman aged 60-70 years who had recovered from COVID-19. Each CDR3 is given with its conserved first and last residue. Fields, in order: J gene, D gene, clone size, CDR3 length, V gene, CDR3 protein, CDR3 DNA. A D gene is named only where the DNA matches it firmly. The listing skips clone size in some rows; elsewhere it reads once, few, many or a size class.

TRBJ1-5,TRBD1,-,16,TRBV27,CASRALGQGENQPQHF,TGTGCCAGCAGGGCCCTGGGACAGGGGGAGAATCAGCCCCAGCATTTT
TRBJ1-6,-,-,14,TRBV3-1/TRBV3-2,CASSRQADNSPLHF,TGTGCCAGCAGCCGACAGGCGGATAATTCACCCCTCCACTTT
TRBJ2-1,TRBD2,-,16,TRBV2,CASSEPGGSTYNEQFF,TGTGCCAGCAGTGAACCCGGGGGGTCCACCTACAATGAGCAGTTCTTC
TRBJ1-3,-,-,15,TRBV4-1,CASSRDRSSGNTIYF,TGCGCCAGCAGCCGAGACCGGAGCTCTGGAAACACCATATATTTT
TRBJ2-2,-,-,14,TRBV19,CASRMDRNTGELFF,TGTGCCAGTAGGATGGACAGAAACACCGGGGAGCTGTTTTTT
TRBJ2-2,-,-,12,TRBV25-1,CASSGSTGELFF,TGTGCCAGCAGTGGCAGCACCGGGGAGCTGTTTTTT
TRBJ1-2,-,-,12,TRBV11-2,CASTTYPSGYTF,TGTGCCAGCACCACTTACCCCTCTGGCTACACCTTC
TRBJ2-2,-,-,16,TRBV28,CASSLHGQTNTGELFF,TGTGCCAGCAGTTTACATGGGCAGACGAACACCGGGGAGCTGTTTTTT
TRBJ2-6,TRBD1,-,20,TRBV19,CASSFDLPGQGPSGANVLTF,TGTGCCAGTAGTTTCGACCTGCCGGGACAGGGACCCTCTGGGGCCAACGTCCTGACTTTC
TRBJ1-2,-,-,14,TRBV7-9,CASSFPGANYGYTF,TGTGCCAGCAGCTTCCCGGGAGCTAACTATGGCTACACCTTC
TRBJ1-1,TRBD1,-,15,TRBV7-2,CASSFRQGMGTEAFF,TGTGCCAGCAGCTTCCGACAGGGAATGGGCACTGAAGCTTTCTTT
TRBJ2-5,-,-,14,TRBV5-1,CASSLPGLQETQYF,TGCGCCAGCAGCTTACCGGGATTACAAGAGACCCAGTACTTC
TRBJ1-2,-,-,12,TRBV19,CASMGGAYGYTF,TGTGCCAGTATGGGGGGGGCCTATGGCTACACCTTC
TRBJ1-1,TRBD1,-,14,TRBV5-4,CASKSIQGEAEAFF,TGTGCCAGCAAATCCATACAGGGGGAGGCTGAAGCTTTCTTT
TRBJ1-2,TRBD1,-,12,TRBV19,CASSKTGVGYTF,TGTGCCAGTAGTAAAACAGGGGTCGGCTACACCTTC
TRBJ2-3,-,-,14,TRBV20-1,CSASARPPTDTQYF,TGCAGTGCTAGTGCGAGGCCCCCCACAGATACGCAGTATTTT
TRBJ1-1,-,-,15,TRBV30,CAWSAILILNTEAFF,TGTGCCTGGAGTGCGATACTGATACTGAACACTGAAGCTTTCTTT
TRBJ1-6,-,-,14,TRBV7-2,CASSSGRNNSPLHF,TGTGCCAGCAGTTCAGGGAGGAACAATTCACCCCTCCACTTT
TRBJ1-5,-,few,15,TRBV2,CASIPDRDKGQPQHF,TGTGCCAGCATTCCGGACAGAGATAAAGGTCAGCCCCAGCATTTT
TRBJ2-1,TRBD2,-,16,TRBV6-1,CASSEAAVAGFNEQFF,TGTGCCAGCAGTGAAGCAGCAGTAGCGGGGTTCAATGAGCAGTTCTTC
TRBJ1-2,-,-,16,TRBV18,CASSPPGYTEGYGYTF,TGTGCCAGCTCACCCCCAGGGTACACCGAAGGCTATGGCTACACCTTC
TRBJ2-5,-,-,16,TRBV5-1,CASSGTGTSLGETQYF,TGCGCCAGCAGCGGAACCGGGACTTCTCTCGGAGAGACCCAGTACTTC
TRBJ1-6,-,-,15,TRBV6-5,CASSYRGSHNSPLHF,TGTGCCAGCAGTTACCGGGGTTCCCATAATTCACCCCTCCACTTT
TRBJ2-3,TRBD2,-,14,TRBV2,CASSVDRGEDTQYF,TGTGCCAGCAGTGTTGATCGGGGGGAAGATACGCAGTATTTT
TRBJ1-4,TRBD1,-,17,TRBV5-1,CASSPRDRGGPNEKLFF,TGCGCCAGCAGCCCACGGGACAGGGGAGGACCTAATGAAAAACTGTTTTTT
TRBJ1-2,-,-,17,TRBV24-1,CATSRSGSGSINYGYTF,TGTGCCACCAGCCGGTCGGGGTCCGGATCGATTAACTATGGCTACACCTTC
TRBJ1-1,-,-,13,TRBV7-8,CASSLQENTEAFF,TGTGCCAGCAGCTTACAGGAGAACACTGAAGCTTTCTTT
TRBJ2-7,TRBD1,once,12,TRBV27,CASKGAAVEQYF,TGTGCCAGCAAGGGGGCCGCAGTCGAGCAGTACTTC
TRBJ1-1,-,-,13,TRBV4-2,CASSPQQNTEAFF,TGTGCCAGCAGCCCCCAACAGAACACTGAAGCTTTCTTT
TRBJ2-6,-,-,17,TRBV9,CASSPGSRVGGANVLTF,TGTGCCAGCAGCCCGGGGTCTAGGGTTGGTGGGGCCAACGTCCTGACTTTC
TRBJ1-1,-,-,11,TRBV25-1,CASSWNTEAFF,TGTGCCAGCAGCTGGAACACTGAAGCTTTCTTT
TRBJ1-1,TRBD1,-,13,TRBV7-9,CASSLQGDTEAFF,TGTGCCAGCAGCTTACAGGGGGACACTGAAGCTTTCTTT
TRBJ1-1,TRBD1,-,13,TRBV6-5,CASSTGQGARAFF,TGTGCCAGCAGCACGGGACAGGGGGCGCGGGCTTTCTTT
TRBJ2-7,TRBD1,-,16,TRBV19,CASSIVWDRGVYEQYF,TGTGCCAGTAGTATAGTCTGGGACAGGGGCGTCTACGAGCAGTACTTC
TRBJ1-5,-,-,15,TRBV4-1,CASSQRGGGNQPQHF,TGCGCCAGCAGCCAGAGGGGGGGAGGCAATCAGCCCCAGCATTTT
TRBJ1-6,-,few,16,TRBV28,CASSPRTRGYNSPLHF,TGTGCCAGCAGCCCAAGGACCCGAGGGTATAATTCACCCCTCCACTTT
TRBJ2-1,-,-,15,TRBV7-2,CASSFTGQGSEEQFF,TGTGCCAGCAGCTTTACGGGACAAGGCTCTGAGGAGCAGTTCTTC
TRBJ1-1,TRBD1,-,13,TRBV12-3/TRBV12-4,CASSDRVLTEAFF,TGTGCCAGCAGTGACAGGGTTTTGACTGAAGCTTTCTTT
TRBJ1-2,TRBD1,-,15,TRBV6-5,CASRTTGAPNYGYTF,TGTGCCAGCAGGACCACAGGGGCCCCAAACTATGGCTACACCTTC
TRBJ1-5,-,-,15,TRBV5-1,CASSLEGNRYQPQHF,TGCGCCAGCAGCTTGGAAGGTAACAGGTATCAGCCCCAGCATTTT
TRBJ1-2,-,once,15,TRBV3-1/TRBV3-2,CASSQGGGRFYGYTF,TGTGCCAGCAGCCAAGGTGGTGGCAGGTTCTATGGCTACACCTTC
TRBJ1-4,TRBD1,-,14,TRBV5-1,CASSWRTGEEKLFF,TGCGCCAGCAGCTGGCGGACAGGGGAAGAAAAACTGTTTTTT
TRBJ2-7,TRBD1,-,14,TRBV24-1,CATSDSGQVDEQYF,TGTGCCACCAGTGACTCGGGACAGGTTGACGAGCAGTACTTC
TRBJ1-5,-,-,14,TRBV18,CASSPTGLYQPQHF,TGTGCCAGCTCACCAACAGGGTTGTATCAGCCCCAGCATTTT
TRBJ1-5,-,-,15,TRBV24-1,CATSDSGRPNQPQHF,TGTGCCACCAGTGATTCAGGGCGACCCAATCAGCCCCAGCATTTT
TRBJ1-1,TRBD1,-,16,TRBV30,CAWRGTGVPSGTEAFF,TGTGCCTGGCGAGGGACAGGGGTTCCGAGCGGGACTGAAGCTTTCTTT
TRBJ2-7,TRBD1,-,16,TRBV11-3,CASSFGTGWLRYEQYF,TGTGCCAGCAGCTTCGGGACAGGGTGGCTCAGGTACGAGCAGTACTTC
TRBJ2-7,-,-,15,TRBV6-5,CASSLSSSGVHEQYF,TGTGCCAGCAGTTTATCTAGCTCTGGCGTCCACGAGCAGTACTTC
TRBJ2-7,-,-,11,TRBV29-1,CSVVESYEQYF,TGCAGCGTTGTTGAGTCCTACGAGCAGTACTTC
TRBJ2-3,TRBD1,-,16,TRBV7-8,CASKTSGGKSTDTQYF,TGTGCCAGCAAAACCTCAGGGGGAAAAAGCACAGATACGCAGTATTTT